The clone carrying this T cell receptor beta chain has more than one count but fewer than ten. The antigen is unknown. Data came from immunoSEQ multiplex PCR; TCRdb stores just in-frame clones and leaves some out. The table includes about 9,700 clones, around 76% detected once. The data were taken from a study of vaccination effects on CD4 cells after COVID-19. Following culture for ten to eleven days, CD4+ T cells were isolated. Either the mRNA-1273 or the BNT162b2 vaccine was given to participants as two doses. Study-wide results and limits: Marked clonal contraction was seen late after vaccination (in both infection- and vaccine-induced clones).

Trimming shortened V by 0 bases and J by 4 bases, and 12 bases separated the two germline ends. CDR1 and CDR2 (germline): MNHNS, SASEGT. The CDR3 sequence is 15 residues long. The receptor comes from a human donor who received a COVID-19 vaccine. The chain is built from TRBV6-1 and TRBJ1-1; D is possibly TRBD1 (6 bases). Material: CD4+ T cells from PBMCs cultured without peptide, obtained after COVID-19 vaccination. The CDR3 reads CASSEARTVGTEAFF. CDR3 nucleotides: TGTGCCAGCAGTGAAGCTAGGACAGTTGGCACTGAAGCTTTCTTT.